The rows below give T cell receptor beta chains drawn from one sample of a study of cytomegalovirus exposure and HLA in healthy donors. The protocol was immunoSEQ multiplex PCR, while the TCRdb copy is restricted to in-frame clones and leaves out a portion. The sample table sets out 75,000 to 95,000 clones. The sequenced sample consisted of PBMCs. Every receptor here comes from a woman in her fifties or sixties in good health and CMV-seronegative. Each CDR3 is given with its conserved first and last residue.

V gene: TRBV7-6
J gene: TRBJ2-7
CDR3 protein: CASSLVVGASYEQYF

V gene: TRBV19
J gene: TRBJ2-1
CDR3 protein: CASSKFGGGDTYNEQFF

V gene: TRBV5-1
J gene: TRBJ2-5
CDR3 protein: CASSSRLDPETQYF

V gene: TRBV4-2
J gene: TRBJ2-2
CDR3 protein: CASSQDLGLAGAGTGELFF

V gene: TRBV7-2
J gene: TRBJ2-5
CDR3 protein: CASSLETGGSGETQYF

V gene: TRBV7-9
J gene: TRBJ2-7
CDR3 protein: CASSEEESGSYEQYF

V gene: TRBV11-2
J gene: TRBJ2-7
CDR3 protein: CASSLDRGYEQYF

V gene: TRBV7-9
J gene: TRBJ1-5
CDR3 protein: CASSREDQPQHF

V gene: TRBV28
J gene: TRBJ1-5
CDR3 protein: CASSPIRGGNQPQHF

V gene: TRBV18
J gene: TRBJ2-5
CDR3 protein: CASSLTTGKTETQYF

V gene: TRBV19
J gene: TRBJ2-3
CDR3 protein: CASRLRGLAGGRDPQYF

V gene: TRBV5-4
J gene: TRBJ1-2
CDR3 protein: CASSLKLGVNYGYTF

V gene: TRBV7-3
J gene: TRBJ2-7
CDR3 protein: CASSLTAQSYEQYF

V gene: TRBV9
J gene: TRBJ2-1
CDR3 protein: CASSPVGEGSYNEQFF

V gene: TRBV19
J gene: TRBJ2-5
CDR3 protein: CASSLMTSGRETQYF

V gene: TRBV19
J gene: TRBJ2-6
CDR3 protein: CASSEAFYRGLSGANVLTF

V gene: TRBV6-1
J gene: TRBJ1-1
CDR3 protein: CASTLQGSDTEAFF

V gene: TRBV7-2
J gene: .
CDR3 protein: CASSSDIPYEQYF

V gene: TRBV28
J gene: TRBJ1-2
CDR3 protein: CASSQGTYGYTF

V gene: TRBV14
J gene: TRBJ2-2
CDR3 protein: CASSQVTGAELFF

V gene: TRBV28
J gene: TRBJ2-5
CDR3 protein: CASRAAGPETETQYF

V gene: TRBV18
J gene: TRBJ2-5
CDR3 protein: CASSPRALETQYF

V gene: TRBV28
J gene: TRBJ2-3
CDR3 protein: CASSLVSVTDTQYF

V gene: TRBV19
J gene: TRBJ2-7
CDR3 protein: CPKPPGGGPYEQYF

V gene: TRBV19
J gene: TRBJ2-5
CDR3 protein: CASSERQETQYF

V gene: TRBV2
J gene: TRBJ1-5
CDR3 protein: CASSEVQGGQPQHF

V gene: TRBV6-6
J gene: TRBJ1-1
CDR3 protein: CASSSQGASTEAFF

V gene: TRBV5-1
J gene: TRBJ2-1
CDR3 protein: CASSLERSSYNEQFF

V gene: TRBV30
J gene: TRBJ1-1
CDR3 protein: CAWSAFKGDRGRTEAFF

V gene: TRBV2
J gene: TRBJ2-5
CDR3 protein: CASSEEAGGGETQYF

V gene: TRBV7-3
J gene: TRBJ2-5
CDR3 protein: CASSRWTGRTETQYF

V gene: TRBV6-5
J gene: TRBJ2-4
CDR3 protein: CASSYSRLGGGIQYF

V gene: TRBV6-6
J gene: TRBJ2-7
CDR3 protein: CASSREPSYEQYF

V gene: TRBV6-6
J gene: TRBJ2-7
CDR3 protein: CASSPSGISPYEQYF

V gene: TRBV27
J gene: TRBJ2-7
CDR3 protein: CASATGFGEQYF

V gene: TRBV19
J gene: TRBJ2-2
CDR3 protein: CASSITALRTDYTGELFF

V gene: TRBV5-1
J gene: TRBJ2-1
CDR3 protein: CASSLATGYNEQFF

V gene: TRBV27
J gene: TRBJ1-1
CDR3 protein: CASSSQGAMNTEAFF

V gene: TRBV6-5
J gene: TRBJ2-3
CDR3 protein: CASRKGSLTTDTQYF

V gene: TRBV9
J gene: TRBJ2-5
CDR3 protein: CASSTQSGTGTQYF

V gene: TRBV7-8
J gene: TRBJ2-7
CDR3 protein: CASSLEGAGGYYEQYF

V gene: TRBV15
J gene: TRBJ2-7
CDR3 protein: CATSRDRTPGSIPF

V gene: TRBV18
J gene: TRBJ2-5
CDR3 protein: CASSPGLEETQYF

V gene: TRBV4-2
J gene: TRBJ2-7
CDR3 protein: CASSQDTGGHSYEQYF

V gene: TRBV7-2
J gene: TRBJ2-7
CDR3 protein: CASSRREGVGEQYF

V gene: TRBV6-5
J gene: TRBJ1-1
CDR3 protein: CASSFLYGHTEAFF